The sequence of this TCR beta chain was determined in a study of T-cell reconstitution after alpha-beta-depleted transplantation in children listed by TCRdb under 2016. General notes on the study: Using TCR repertoire profiling, the study followed T-cell immune reconstitution in a quantitative way in children after TCRalphabeta/CD19-depleted allogeneic hematopoietic cell transplantation.

The CDR3 covers 15 residues, taking in both the cysteine and the phenylalanine. Only the CDR3 region is kept as DNA, spanning 45 bases read in frame from base 1. The V end loses 2 bases and the J end loses 3 bases, and a stretch of 8 bases separates them. As regards this clonotype: The antigen this receptor binds is unknown. No per-base quality is available; no much larger clone lies one base away.

Library construction relied on PCR. Sequencing was performed on an Illumina HiSeq 2500. Molecular barcoding was employed in the preparation of TCR libraries, with unique molecular identifiers being used to normalize TCRbeta repertoire quantification. TCRdb trimmed public reads at Q25 via fastp, called clones via MiXCR and kept in-frame beta chains. A single entry per CDR3 protein holds the most common genes and DNA from its merged rows. This sample comprises about 610,000 distinct CDR3 sequences, roughly a tenth of them detected only once. About 4.2% of the sample belongs to the ten largest clones. The TCR originated in a human donor who donated a stem cell graft to a child with acute myeloid leukemia. The sequence links TRBV12-3 or TRBV12-4 to TRBJ1-6; the D segment could be TRBD1, given 5 matching bases. The material was PBMCs from the stem cell graft donor, obtained from the stem cell graft. The CDR3 loop reads CASSLRGDYNSPLHF. The DNA sequence follows: TGTGCCAGCAGTTTACGGGGGGACTATAATTCACCCCTCCACTTT.